This T cell receptor beta chain is from a study of cytomegalovirus exposure and HLA in healthy donors. Study results and caveats: Reports credit the classifier with highly specific, highly sensitive diagnosis of cytomegalovirus status.

The repertoire was sequenced with immunoSEQ multiplex PCR; TCRdb's copy has only in-frame clones and lacks some. The table lists some 150,000 clones, 85% to 90% of them singletons. The V gene end was trimmed by 1 base and the J gene end by 5 bases; junction bases not matched to a gene: 8. This CDR3 has 16 amino acids. Germline-derived CDR1 and CDR2 are LNHNV and YYDKDF (reference sequence). Points on this clone: The antigen remains undetermined.

The chain joins TRBV15 to TRBJ2-5; 9 bases map to TRBD2. The receptor was isolated from a woman in her 30s in good health and CMV-seropositive. The sequenced sample was PBMCs. As DNA, the CDR3 is TGTGCCACCAGCAGAGCCGCGGGAGGGTCGAGGGAGACCCAGTACTTC. Its protein is CATSRAAGGSRETQYF.